The 21 T cell receptor beta chains listed next were all sequenced from one sample in a study of early T cells in non-severe SARS-CoV-2 infection (dated by TCRdb to 2020 to 2022). Libraries were constructed by 5' RACE. The reads were generated on a NextSeq 500. TCRdb trimmed public reads at Q25 via fastp, called clones via MiXCR and kept in-frame beta chains. Every distinct CDR3 protein forms one entry, paired with its most common genes and DNA. The table for this sample lists 66,000 or so distinct CDR3 sequences; about 10% of them were counted only once. The leading ten clones occupy 1.7% of the sample. Sequences were obtained from whole blood. All receptors derive from an adult who was a healthcare worker with PCR-confirmed SARS-CoV-2 infection or an uninfected control (not recorded which).

There are many counts of this clonotype. The chain links TRBV6-6 to TRBJ1-5; a weak D match, TRBD1 (6 bases). CDR3 length: 14 amino acids. Trimming cost V 6 bases and J 6 bases, with 15 bases left between them. CDR1 is MNHNY, CDR2 SVGAGI, per germline (reference sequence). CDR3 protein: CASSNGGALQPQHF. The CDR3 nucleotides read TGTGCCAGCAGCAACGGGGGGGCCCTTCAGCCCCAGCATTTT.

V and J are TRBV7-2 and TRBJ1-3; D possibly corresponds to TRBD1 (5 bases). V was trimmed by 3 bases and J by 0 bases, leaving 12 bases between them. Germline assignment: CDR1 SGHTA and CDR2 FQGNSA. The CDR3 covers 16 residues. The CDR3 protein is CASSLWGSFSGNTIYF. The CDR3 DNA follows: TGTGCCAGCAGCTTGTGGGGGAGCTTCTCTGGAAACACCATATATTTT.

This rearrangement joins TRBV6-1 to TRBJ1-6; D unclear. CDR1 and CDR2 (germline): MNHNS, SASEGT. V was pared by 3 bases and J by 10 bases, with 4 bases between. This CDR3 contains 11 residues. The CDR3 DNA follows: TGTGCCAGCAGTGAGGAGTCACCCCTCCACTTT. It translates to CASSEESPLHF.

This clonotype was observed a handful of times. The chain uses TRBV11-3 and TRBJ2-3; D ambiguous. The CDR3 extends over 13 amino acids. Trimming removed 5 bases from V and 4 bases from J, with 10 bases in between. CDR1 is SGHNT, CDR2 YENEEA, per germline. The CDR3 nucleotides read TGTGCCAGCAGCCCTGCTGGTTCAGATACGCAGTATTTT. It codes for CASSPAGSDTQYF.

This clonotype was counted a few times. The gene calls are TRBV30 and TRBJ1-6; no clear D gene. There are 13 residues in the CDR3. CDR1 GTSNPN and CDR2 SVGIG come from the germline V gene (reference sequence). Trimming removed 6 bases from V and 6 bases from J, with 12 bases in between. The CDR3 region has the DNA TGTGCCTGCCAAATCATCGGTAATTCACCCCTCCACTTT. Its protein product is CACQIIGNSPLHF.

The chain combines TRBV5-4 with TRBJ1-3; D not certain. V was pared by 2 bases and J by 4 bases, with 7 bases between. The CDR3 is 13 amino acids. Germline CDR1 and CDR2: SGHNT and YYREEE (reference sequence). CDR3 DNA sequence: TGTGCCAGCAGCTTACGAGGGGGAAACACCATATATTTT. This sequence encodes CASSLRGGNTIYF.

Here the CDR3 reads CASSLIWENTEAFF. In DNA, the CDR3 is TGCGCCAGCAGCTTGATTTGGGAGAACACTGAAGCTTTCTTT. The rearrangement links TRBV5-1 to TRBJ1-1; D uncertain. CDR3 length equals 14 residues. Germline loops: CDR1 SGHRS, CDR2 YFSETQ. V was pared by 1 base and J by 1 base, with 8 bases between.

Ten or more counts support this clonotype. The chain couples TRBV7-8 to TRBJ2-3, with 9 nucleotides matching TRBD2. The trim removed 1 base at V and 2 bases at J, leaving 4 bases unmatched. The CDR3 contains 16 residues. Germline V lookup: CDR1 SGHVS, CDR2 FQNEAQ. The CDR3 nucleotides read TGTGCCAGCAGCTTAGTGACTAGCGGCATCACAGATACGCAGTATTTT. It codes for CASSLVTSGITDTQYF.

V usage is TRBV18 and J usage is TRBJ2-7; D is ambiguous. There are 12 residues in the CDR3. Germline CDR1 and CDR2: KGHSH and LQKENI. V was trimmed by 5 bases and J by 4 bases, leaving 9 bases between them. The CDR3 DNA follows: TGTGCCAGCTCATCGGCCGAGTACGAGCAGTACTTC. Residues: CASSSAEYEQYF.

V is TRBV29-1 and J is TRBJ2-2; D is unresolved. Germline V gene sequence: CDR1 SQVTM, CDR2 ANQGSEA. This CDR3 region has 11 residues. The ends were cut back, 3 bases at V and 4 bases at J, with 3 bases in the middle. The DNA of the CDR3 is TGCAGCGTTGAGGGCACCGGGGAGCTGTTTTTT. This gives the protein CSVEGTGELFF.

This clonotype was detected only a few times. CDR3 sequence reads: CASSSNRGLRNIQYF. CDR3 coding DNA: TGTGCCAGCAGCTCTAACAGGGGGCTTAGGAACATTCAGTACTTC. V usage is TRBV11-2 and J usage is TRBJ2-4; 9 nucleotides line up with TRBD1. Germline V lookup: CDR1 SGHAT, CDR2 FQNNGV. The CDR3 contains 15 residues. The V segment lost 4 bases and the J segment 7 bases; nucleotides outside the gene matches: 8. Using reference TRBV11-2 and TRBJ2-4 for the parts outside the CDR3, the full variable domain is EAGVAQSPRYKIIEKRQSVAFWCNPISGHATLYWYQQILGQGPKLLIQFQNNGVVDDSQLPKDRFSAERLKGVDSTLKIQPAKLEDSAVYLCASSSNRGLRNIQYFGAGTRLSVL.

This chain links TRBV20-1 with TRBJ2-3, with TRBD2 as a possible D gene (5 bases). Germline loops: CDR1 DFQATT, CDR2 SNEGSKA (reference sequence). V dropped 3 bases and J dropped 2 bases, with 9 bases sitting between them. The CDR3 is 13 residues long. CDR3 nucleotide sequence: TGCAGTGCTAGCCTAGCCCCCACAGATACGCAGTATTTT. Its protein is CSASLAPTDTQYF.

This clonotype was detected many times. The DNA for the CDR3 is TGCAGCGTTCTGGCGAGTTACAATGAGCAGTTCTTC. It is translated as CSVLASYNEQFF. V gene TRBV29-1 combines with J gene TRBJ2-1; D unclear. From germline, CDR1 is SQVTM and CDR2 ANQGSEA. The CDR3 has 12 residues. With 5 bases removed from V and 4 bases from J, the gap between germline ends came to 9 bases.

This clonotype appeared a few times. J is TRBJ2-1 and V is TRBV18, with a possible D match to TRBD1 (5 bases). From germline, CDR1 is KGHSH and CDR2 LQKENI. This CDR3 is 12 amino acids long. The germline V and J ends were trimmed by 2 bases and 15 bases, with 14 bases remaining between them. The chain's CDR3 is CASSPFGRVPFF. CDR3 bases: TGTGCCAGCTCACCATTTGGCAGGGTGCCGTTCTTC.

This clonotype was counted at least ten times. The rearrangement joins TRBV20-1 to TRBJ2-3; 8 bases line up with TRBD2. Looked up from germline, CDR1 is DFQATT and CDR2 is SNEGSKA (reference sequence). The CDR3 contains 14 residues. V gave up 4 bases and J gave up 4 bases; unmatched junction bases: 7. For the CDR3, the DNA is TGCAGTGCTATTTCGGGACTAGACCCAGATACGCAGTATTTT. This encodes CSAISGLDPDTQYF.

CDR3 DNA sequence: TGTGCCAGCAGCCAAGGTGGAGGGGCCTTGGTGCAGTACTTC. Amino acids: CASSQGGGALVQYF. The chain carries TRBV3-1 and TRBJ2-7, with a possible D match to TRBD2 (6 bases). The germline gives CDR1 LGHDT, CDR2 YNNKEL (reference sequence). The V and J ends lost 1 base and 9 bases respectively, with 16 bases between them. The CDR3 is 14 amino acids.

With regard to this clonotype: Given a much more abundant clone one base away, this may be a read error. This rearrangement joins TRBV6-2 or TRBV6-3 to TRBJ2-3; 11 bases are shared with TRBD1. Unmatched junction bases numbered 9, after V lost 6 bases and J lost 4 bases. CDR3 length: 16 amino acids. Germline-derived CDR1 and CDR2 are MNHEY and SVGEGT. The CDR3 protein is CASSATRTGGADTQYF. The CDR3 bases are TGTGCCAGCAGCGCAACCAGGACAGGGGGCGCAGATACGCAGTATTTT.

This clonotype came up many times. The chain joins TRBV7-2 to TRBJ2-1; D is uncertain. Germline loops: CDR1 SGHTA, CDR2 FQGNSA. The CDR3 consists of 15 residues. The V gene lost 5 bases and the J gene lost 0 bases, with 11 bases spanning the gap. The CDR3 spells CASSKDVSSYNEQFF. DNA for the CDR3: TGTGCCAGCAGCAAAGACGTGAGCTCCTACAATGAGCAGTTCTTC.

There are many counts of this clonotype. This chain connects TRBV6-2 or TRBV6-3 to TRBJ1-5; D call uncertain. Trimming pared 3 bases from V and 4 bases from J, leaving 7 bases between. CDR3 length equals 13 residues. CDR1 is MNHEY, CDR2 SVGEGT, per germline. The CDR3, as DNA: TGTGCCAGCAGTTATGTGGGGAATCAGCCCCAGCATTTT. It is translated as CASSYVGNQPQHF.

This clonotype appeared a few times. CDR3 amino acids: CASSLGKGQGVEQFF. The CDR3 bases are TGTGCCAGCAGCTTAGGAAAGGGACAGGGGGTGGAGCAGTTCTTC. J is TRBJ2-1 and V is TRBV13; 11 bases are a match to TRBD1. V gave up 0 bases and J gave up 10 bases; unmatched junction bases: 5. Germline-derived CDR1 and CDR2 are PRHDT and FYEKMQ (reference sequence). CDR3 length: 15 residues. The entire variable domain, with the rest obtained from reference TRBV13 and TRBJ2-1, is as follows: AAGVIQSPRHLIKEKRETATLKCYPIPRHDTVYWYQQGPGQDPQFLISFYEKMQSDKGSIPDRFSAQQFSDYHSELNMSSLELGDSALYFCASSLGKGQGVEQFFGPGTRLTVL.

This clonotype showed up many times. The rearrangement uses TRBV10-2 and TRBJ1-5; the match to TRBD1 covers 7 bases. J lost 6 bases, V lost 2 bases, and 13 bases had no gene match. The CDR3 is 17 residues long. Looked up from germline, CDR1 is WSHSY and CDR2 is SAAADI. In DNA, the CDR3 is TGCGCCAGCAGTGAGATAATGTCCAGGGGGATGGGTCAGCCCCAGCATTTT. Amino acid sequence: CASSEIMSRGMGQPQHF.